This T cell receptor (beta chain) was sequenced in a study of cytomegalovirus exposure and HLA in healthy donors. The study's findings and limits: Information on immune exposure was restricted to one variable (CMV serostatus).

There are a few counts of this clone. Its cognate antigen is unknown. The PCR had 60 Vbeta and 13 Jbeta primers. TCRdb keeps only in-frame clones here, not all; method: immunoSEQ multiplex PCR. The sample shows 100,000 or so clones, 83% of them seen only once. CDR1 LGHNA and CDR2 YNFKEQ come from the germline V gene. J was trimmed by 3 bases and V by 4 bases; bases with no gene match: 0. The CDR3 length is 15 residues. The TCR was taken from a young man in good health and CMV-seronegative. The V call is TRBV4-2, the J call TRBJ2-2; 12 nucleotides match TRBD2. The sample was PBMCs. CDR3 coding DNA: TGTGCCAGCAGCCGACTAGCGGGAGACACCGGGGAGCTGTTTTTT. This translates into CASSRLAGDTGELFF.